What follows are 23 T cell receptor beta chains derived from one specimen sequenced in a study of blood T cell repertoires in COVID-19. TCRdb's table, derived via immunoSEQ multiplex PCR, lists solely in-frame clones and lacks some. This sample has over 150,000 clones, with over 90% found just once. Sequences were obtained from peripheral blood. The receptors shown here come from a man over 45 with acute or convalescent COVID-19.

This clone was observed a single time. V and J are TRBV28 and TRBJ2-3; 7 bases align to TRBD1. Looked up from germline, CDR1 is MDHEN and CDR2 is SYDVKM. The length of the CDR3 is 13 residues. The V and J ends lost 9 bases and 6 bases, in that order; junction bases with no gene match: 9. The CDR3 nucleotides read TGTGCCAGTCTACAGGGGCAAGAGGATACGCAGTATTTT. Residues: CASLQGQEDTQYF.

This clone was recorded once. V gene TRBV5-1 combines with J gene TRBJ1-3, with 9 bases that match TRBD1. This CDR3 has 18 amino acids. Germline-derived CDR1 and CDR2 are SGHRS and YFSETQ. Trimming cost V 2 bases and J 2 bases; bases outside gene matches: 11. The CDR3 loop reads CASSFGGNRGHPGNTIYF. CDR3 sequence (DNA): TGCGCCAGCAGCTTTGGAGGGAACAGGGGGCACCCTGGAAACACCATATATTTT.

This clone has only one observation. This sequence joins TRBV18 and TRBJ1-4, with 8 bases fitting TRBD1. Germline CDR1 is KGHSH and CDR2 is LQKENI. This CDR3 contains 15 residues. V trimming: 3 bases; J trimming: 6 bases; junction bases outside the gene matches: 6. The CDR3 sequence is CASSPSTGGDEKLFF. The CDR3, as DNA: TGTGCCAGCTCACCCTCCACAGGGGGTGATGAAAAACTGTTTTTT.

The chain joins TRBV10-1 to TRBJ2-1, with a weak D call TRBD1 (5 bases). Germline V gene data show CDR1 as WNHNN and CDR2 as SYGVQD (reference sequence). This CDR3 comprises 15 residues. The V end was cut by 0 bases, the J end by 10 bases, with 16 bases between. The CDR3 loop is CASSESKPGRTEQFF. The CDR3 region has the DNA TGCGCCAGCAGTGAGTCCAAACCCGGACGGACAGAGCAGTTCTTC.

J is TRBJ2-5 and V is TRBV11-2; possible D gene TRBD1, 5 bases. Germline V lookup: CDR1 SGHAT, CDR2 FQNNGV. CDR3 length: 12 residues. The V and J ends lost 5 bases and 3 bases respectively, with 7 bases between them. The CDR3 coding sequence is TGTGCCAGCAGCGCGACAGAAGAGACCCAGTACTTC. Translated, it gives CASSATEETQYF. The variable domain in full, with the rest retrieved from reference TRBV11-2 and TRBJ2-5, is EAGVAQSPRYKIIEKRQSVAFWCNPISGHATLYWYQQILGQGPKLLIQFQNNGVVDDSQLPKDRFSAERLKGVDSTLKIQPAKLEDSAVYLCASSATEETQYFGPGTRLLVL.

The chain couples TRBV12-3 or TRBV12-4 to TRBJ2-1; D not resolved. Trimming pared 2 bases from V and 4 bases from J, leaving 6 bases between. The CDR3 runs to 13 residues. The DNA for the CDR3 is TGTGCCAGCAGTTTAATTTTATACAATGAGCAGTTCTTC. Translating it yields CASSLILYNEQFF.

The chain joins TRBV29-1 to TRBJ2-5; 8 nucleotides agree with TRBD2. The CDR3 extends over 15 amino acids. Per germline, CDR1 SQVTM and CDR2 ANQGSEA. Trimming cost V 0 bases and J 4 bases; bases outside gene matches: 7. CDR3 in amino acids: CSVEDLSGTGETQYF. CDR3 sequence (DNA): TGCAGCGTTGAAGATCTTAGCGGGACGGGAGAGACCCAGTACTTC. Using reference TRBV29-1 and TRBJ2-5 for the parts outside the CDR3, the full variable domain is SAVISQKPSRDICQRGTSLTIQCQVDSQVTMMFWYRQQPGQSLTLIATANQGSEATYESGFVIDKFPISRPNLTFSTLTVSNMSPEDSSIYLCSVEDLSGTGETQYFGPGTRLLVL.

The V and J genes are TRBV15 and TRBJ1-1, with 9 bases that match TRBD1. Germline V gene lookup returns CDR1 LNHNV and CDR2 YYDKDF (reference sequence). The CDR3 spans 11 residues. V shed 9 bases, J shed 11 bases, and the junction held 7 bases outside the gene matches. DNA of the CDR3: TGTGCCACAGAAGACAGGGGGACGGCTTTCTTT. Encoded protein: CATEDRGTAFF.

CDR3 amino acids: CASSFLGASGRGEQYF. CDR3 coding DNA: TGTGCCAGCAGTTTTCTCGGGGCTAGCGGGAGAGGCGAGCAGTACTTC. The chain carries TRBV28 and TRBJ2-7, with 10 bases aligning to TRBD2. CDR3 length equals 16 residues. From germline, CDR1 is MDHEN and CDR2 SYDVKM. J was trimmed by 6 bases and V by 3 bases; bases with no gene match: 11.

The J gene is TRBJ1-4, the V gene TRBV5-1, with 7 positions matching TRBD1. V was clipped by 0 bases and J by 7 bases; unmatched bases: 3. This CDR3 contains 14 residues. Germline assignment: CDR1 SGHRS and CDR2 YFSETQ. CDR3 region: CASSLGDSGEKLFF. Here the CDR3 DNA reads TGCGCCAGCAGCTTGGGGGACAGTGGTGAAAAACTGTTTTTT.

The chain links TRBV11-2 to TRBJ1-5; no clear D. Per germline, CDR1 SGHAT and CDR2 FQNNGV. The CDR3 has 13 residues. Trimming took off 5 bases at V and 11 bases at J, with 16 bases between the two ends. CDR3 loop: CASSQADQATQHF. As DNA, the CDR3 is TGTGCCAGCAGCCAGGCCGACCAGGCGACCCAGCATTTT.

For the CDR3, the DNA is TGTGCCATCAGTGAACAGAAAAACACCGGGGAGCTGTTTTTT. It yields the protein CAISEQKNTGELFF. The J gene is TRBJ2-2, the V gene TRBV10-3; no reliable D call. Trimming stripped 3 bases from V and 2 bases from J, with 7 bases between. CDR3 size: 14 residues. Germline assignment: CDR1 ENHRY and CDR2 SYGVKD.

The CDR3 coding sequence is TGTGCCAGCAGCCAACTAGGGGTCGGTGGCTACACCTTC. This gives the protein CASSQLGVGGYTF. The gene calls are TRBV3-1 (or the pseudogene TRBV3-2) and TRBJ1-2; D possibly corresponds to TRBD1 (5 bases). Germline lookup yields CDR1 LGHDT and CDR2 YNNKEL (reference sequence). V lost 2 bases and J 7 bases, leaving 11 bases between the germline ends. This CDR3 is built from 13 residues.

This clone showed up just once. J is TRBJ2-3 and V is TRBV5-1; D unclear. V dropped 0 bases and J dropped 0 bases, with 11 bases sitting between them. CDR3 size: 16 residues. Germline V gene sequence: CDR1 SGHRS, CDR2 YFSETQ. Here the CDR3 reads CASSLVPGLSTDTQYF. CDR3 nucleotides: TGCGCCAGCAGCTTGGTCCCGGGTCTCAGCACAGATACGCAGTATTTT.

This clone was detected only once. The CDR3 sequence is CAWSITGGGEKLFF. Here the CDR3 DNA reads TGTGCCTGGAGTATTACAGGGGGCGGGGAAAAACTGTTTTTT. The chain combines TRBV30 with TRBJ1-4; 9 nucleotides match TRBD1. The CDR3 has 14 residues. The germline CDR1 and CDR2 sequences are GTSNPN and SVGIG (reference sequence). With 2 bases clipped from V and 8 bases from J, the junction kept 6 bases outside the gene matches.

Notes on this clone: Within the sample, other DNA sequences also encode this same CDR3. The chain carries TRBV6-5 and TRBJ1-6; 8 bases are a match to TRBD1. This CDR3 is 14 amino acids long. With 5 bases clipped from V and 7 bases from J, the junction kept 4 bases outside the gene matches. Germline CDR1 and CDR2: MNHEY and SVGAGI. CDR3 in amino acids: CASSRQGYNSPLHF. In DNA, the CDR3 is TGTGCCAGCAGTCGACAGGGGTACAATTCACCCCTCCACTTT.

With respect to this clone: The identical CDR3 is also encoded by other nucleotide sequences in the sample. The chain is built from TRBV5-1 and TRBJ1-1; D remains ambiguous. CDR1 and CDR2 (germline): SGHRS, YFSETQ. Deletions cut 0 bases from V and 3 bases from J, with 9 bases between. The CDR3 extends over 14 amino acids. The CDR3 sequence is CASSLAGGYTEAFF. In DNA, the CDR3 is TGCGCCAGCAGCTTGGCCGGAGGGTACACTGAAGCTTTCTTT.

The genes are TRBV18 and TRBJ2-5; D is undetermined. The CDR3 contains 16 residues. The ends were cut back, 4 bases at V and 2 bases at J, with 17 bases in the middle. Germline CDR1 reads KGHSH; CDR2 reads LQKENI. This CDR3 reads CASSQSSGSTQETQYF. DNA of the CDR3: TGTGCCAGCTCACAGTCGTCCGGGTCGACGCAAGAGACCCAGTACTTC. Variable domain in full (rest from reference TRBV18 and TRBJ2-5): NAGVMQNPRHLVRRRGQEARLRCSPMKGHSHVYWYRQLPEEGLKFMVYLQKENIIDESGMPKERFSAEFPKEGPSILRIQQVVRGDSAAYFCASSQSSGSTQETQYFGPGTRLLVL.

The chain carries TRBV7-3 and TRBJ1-1; D perhaps matches TRBD1 (5 bases). CDR3 length: 13 residues. Trimming took 4 bases from V and 4 from J, leaving 10 bases between them. Germline CDR1 is SGHTA and CDR2 is FQGTGA. In DNA, the CDR3 is TGTGCCAGCAGCTCCTCAGGGCCCACTGAAGCTTTCTTT. Its translation: CASSSSGPTEAFF. The full variable domain, in which reference TRBV7-3 and TRBJ1-1 provide the parts outside the CDR3, is GAGVSQTPSNKVTEKGKYVELRCDPISGHTALYWYRQSLGQGPEFLIYFQGTGAADDSGLPNDRFFAVRPEGSVSTLKIQRTERGDSAVYLCASSSSGPTEAFFGQGTRLTVV.

This rearrangement joins TRBV18 to TRBJ2-1; 10 bases are shared with TRBD2. Trimming took 3 bases from V and 4 from J; bases not matched to a gene: 3. This CDR3 contains 15 residues. Germline V CDR1 and CDR2: KGHSH, LQKENI. CDR3 region: CASSPWTSGYNEQFF. As DNA, the CDR3 is TGTGCCAGCTCACCGTGGACTAGCGGATACAATGAGCAGTTCTTC.

This chain connects TRBV29-1 to TRBJ2-1, with TRBD2 matching 11 bases. V dropped 7 bases and J dropped 10; count of bases not matched to a gene: 12. This CDR3 comprises 14 residues. Germline loops: CDR1 SQVTM, CDR2 ANQGSEA. The CDR3 DNA reads as TGCAGCGAGGTACTACTAGCGGGAGCACCCGAGCAGTTCTTC. Amino acids: CSEVLLAGAPEQFF.

The chain couples TRBV5-4 to TRBJ1-1, with 9 bases matching TRBD1. The junction had 11 bases not matched to a gene; V was cut back by 5 bases and J by 6 bases. Looked up from germline, CDR1 is SGHNT and CDR2 is YYREEE (reference sequence). The CDR3 contains 15 residues. CDR3 in DNA: TGTGCCAGCAGTTTACCCGGGACAGGGACCCCTGAAGCTTTCTTT. Its protein product is CASSLPGTGTPEAFF.

The chain couples TRBV7-8 to TRBJ1-2; 8 bases map to TRBD1. The CDR3 is 16 residues long. The V segment lost 0 bases and the J segment 4 bases; nucleotides outside the gene matches: 7. The V gene's germline CDR1 is SGHVS and CDR2 FQNEAQ. The CDR3 region has the DNA TGTGCCAGCAGCTTAGCGGTCCAGGGGGCCGCCTATGGCTACACCTTC. Its protein is CASSLAVQGAAYGYTF.